This TCR beta chain came from a study of T cells after posttransplantation cyclophosphamide. V was pared by 0 bases and J by 5 bases, with 13 bases of the junction left unmatched. Germline V gene lookup returns CDR1 ENHRY and CDR2 SYGVKD. CDR3 size: 18 residues. Busulfan-fludarabine conditioning, marrow transplant, and cyclophosphamide on days +3 and +4 were administered. Assay: immunoSEQ multiplex PCR; the TCRdb copy retains only in-frame clones and omits some. The data show 10,000 to 13,000 clones, with none appearing a single time. This clone was seen at least ten times. The sequencing used PBMCs, collected after allogeneic stem cell transplant with posttransplant cyclophosphamide. The chain uses TRBV10-3 and TRBJ1-5, with TRBD1 identical over 7 bases. This clonotype originated in a female patient between 40 and 50 years old who received an allogeneic stem cell transplant from a related donor, was CMV-positive, and had no GVHD. Some T cells may be graft donor cells. The CDR3 sequence: CAISESHRGIGGDQPQHF. DNA for the CDR3: TGTGCCATCAGTGAGTCCCACAGGGGTATTGGCGGTGATCAGCCCCAGCATTTT.